Detailed here is one TCR beta chain. The sample comes from a study of blood T cell repertoires in COVID-19. Background on the study: T cells, B-cell-depleted T cells, or PBMCs provided the cDNA or gDNA that served as material.

The CDR3 is 15 amino acids. CDR1 and CDR2 from the germline V gene are GTSNPN and SVGIG (reference sequence). V lost 0 bases to trimming and J lost 1 base; unmatched junction nucleotides: 3. This table comes from immunoSEQ multiplex PCR, and its TCRdb copy is limited to in-frame clones, with some not included. The repertoire holds 55,000 to 70,000 clones, with around nine tenths as singletons. The rearrangement links TRBV30 to TRBJ2-5; 9 positions match TRBD1. The source material was peripheral blood. The sequence was obtained from a woman aged 45-60 years with COVID-19, enrolled during active disease. CDR3 sequence: CAWSVWGQGQETQYF. The CDR3 nucleotides read TGTGCCTGGAGTGTATGGGGACAGGGCCAAGAGACCCAGTACTTC.